Here is one TCR beta chain with its context. Its antigen is unidentified. This entry is derived from a study of T cells in Graves' hyperthyroidism and ophthalmopathy. Study observations and caveats: Blood also carried most thyroid clonotypes expanded above 0.001.

Aged 18 to 65, the patients had hyperthyroidism that was newly diagnosed and had lasted under 2 months. Blood sampling occurred at first hyperthyroidism diagnosis, ahead of any ophthalmopathy symptoms. Amplification targeted TCR beta CDR3 regions from RNA transcripts. First-round RT-PCR with HTBI primers amplified the TCR CDR3 region. TCRdb ran MiXCR on the multiplex PCR reads and lists one entry per CDR3 protein. This sample has under 300,000 distinct CDR3 sequences, with 14% to 15% found just once. The sequenced sample was blood. This TCR was sampled from a middle-aged woman with Graves' hyperthyroidism that later progressed to Graves' ophthalmopathy.

The CDR3 region has the DNA TGTGCCAGCAGCCCCGGGGGCAGGGGGGTTGGCTACACCTTC. The encoded protein is CASSPGGRGVGYTF. The rearrangement uses TRBV28 and TRBJ1-2; 7 bases are shared with TRBD1. The CDR3 contains 14 residues. Germline V gives CDR1 MDHEN, CDR2 SYDVKM. Trimming removed 6 bases from V and 7 bases from J; junction bases left unmatched: 11.